The 22 T cell receptor beta chains in this list originate from one sample, sequenced in a study of T-cell memory formation after mild COVID-19. Using its own MiXCR run on the 5' RACE reads, TCRdb lists one record per CDR3 protein. Of about 350,000 distinct CDR3 sequences listed, approximately 27% were seen once; the top ten hold around an eighth. The sample comprised PBMCs or a T cell subset sorted from them (not recorded which). The receptors derive from an adult woman who had mild COVID-19 (a few samples of this study predate the infection). Cell type and time point are not known.

The CDR3, as DNA: TGCAGTGCTAGAGATCTTCGGGAGCAGTACTTC. It specifies CSARDLREQYF. The chain links TRBV20-1 to TRBJ2-7; D gene unclear. This CDR3 region has 11 residues. Germline V gives CDR1 DFQATT, CDR2 SNEGSKA (reference sequence). V was trimmed by 0 bases and J by 7 bases, leaving 7 bases between them.

This clonotype was found a few times. In DNA form, the CDR3 reads TGTGCCAGCAGCTCCCAGAGGTCCTATGGCTACACCTTC. Encoded protein: CASSSQRSYGYTF. The chain has TRBV9 and TRBJ1-2; D not certain. The CDR3 has 13 amino acids. The germline gives CDR1 SGDLS, CDR2 YYNGEE. V dropped 4 bases and J dropped 4 bases, with 11 bases sitting between them.

The J gene is TRBJ2-3, the V gene TRBV7-3; 11 positions agree with TRBD1. The CDR3 runs 16 residues. The germline V gene has CDR1 SGHTA and CDR2 FQGTGA. V gave up 4 bases and J gave up 1 base; unmatched junction bases: 4. The CDR3 here is CASSSGDRGGTDTQYF. In DNA, the CDR3 is TGTGCCAGCAGCTCAGGGGACAGGGGGGGCACAGATACGCAGTATTTT.

This clonotype was counted between two and nine times. J is TRBJ2-1 and V is TRBV28; D is undetermined. This CDR3 has 14 amino acids. Germline V gene data show CDR1 as MDHEN and CDR2 as SYDVKM. The V and J ends lost 5 bases and 8 bases respectively, with 16 bases between them. In DNA, the CDR3 is TGTGCCAGCAGTATCCCCTACATAGGCGATGAGCAGTTCTTC. This translates into CASSIPYIGDEQFF.

This clonotype was counted a few times. V usage is TRBV18 and J usage is TRBJ2-3, with TRBD1 matching 8 bases. Trimming cost V 8 bases and J 3 bases; bases outside gene matches: 7. The CDR3 contains 14 residues. Germline V CDR1 and CDR2: KGHSH, LQKENI. This CDR3 is CASGRDRRTDTQYF. CDR3 DNA sequence: TGTGCCAGCGGCCGGGACAGGCGGACAGATACGCAGTATTTT.

This clonotype has just one count. The chain couples TRBV5-1 to TRBJ2-3; 8 bases agree with TRBD2. The CDR3 loop spans 16 amino acids. The V and J ends lost 3 bases and 5 bases, in that order; junction bases with no gene match: 11. Germline V CDR1 and CDR2: SGHRS, YFSETQ. CDR3 in amino acids: CASSSSVTSVQDTQYF. DNA for the CDR3: TGCGCCAGCAGCTCTAGTGTGACTAGCGTGCAAGATACGCAGTATTTT. The entire variable domain, with the rest obtained from reference TRBV5-1 and TRBJ2-3, is as follows: KAGVTQTPRYLIKTRGQQVTLSCSPISGHRSVSWYQQTPGQGLQFLFEYFSETQRNKGNFPGRFSGRQFSNSRSEMNVSTLELGDSALYLCASSSSVTSVQDTQYFGPGTRLTVL.

This clonotype was observed a few times. The chain's CDR3 is CASSSISGDRGAQYF. The DNA of the CDR3 is TGTGCCAGCAGCTCGATTAGCGGGGACCGGGGAGCGCAGTATTTT. The chain carries TRBV5-5 and TRBJ2-3; 8 bases match TRBD2. CDR1 is SGHKS, CDR2 YYEKEE, per germline (reference sequence). The CDR3 consists of 15 residues. The ends lost 3 bases at V and 10 bases at J; junction bases unmatched: 13.

The V gene is TRBV11-2, the J gene TRBJ1-5; D ambiguous. V lost 5 bases and J 2 bases, leaving 7 bases between the germline ends. CDR1 and CDR2 from the germline V gene are SGHAT and FQNNGV. There are 13 residues in the CDR3. The CDR3 spells CASSIGGNQPQHF. In DNA, the CDR3 is TGTGCCAGCAGCATAGGAGGCAATCAGCCCCAGCATTTT.

The chain uses TRBV18 and TRBJ2-3, with 7 nucleotides matching TRBD1. The length of the CDR3 is 14 residues. Losses at the gene ends were 3 bases for V and 2 bases for J; bases not matched to a gene: 2. Germline lookup yields CDR1 KGHSH and CDR2 LQKENI. The CDR3 is CASSPGQTTDTQYF. CDR3 DNA sequence: TGTGCCAGCTCACCGGGACAGACCACAGATACGCAGTATTTT.

This chain links TRBV7-2 with TRBJ2-7, with D maybe TRBD2 (6 bases). The V and J ends lost 5 bases and 4 bases respectively, with 24 bases between them. Germline V gives CDR1 SGHTA, CDR2 FQGNSA. This CDR3 has 17 amino acids. The CDR3 DNA follows: TGTGCCAGCAGCCGCACACCGGGACTCATCATTCCTTACGAGCAGTACTTC. This gives the protein CASSRTPGLIIPYEQYF. Full variable domain (rest looked up from reference TRBV7-2 and TRBJ2-7): GAGVSQSPSNKVTEKGKDVELRCDPISGHTALYWYRQSLGQGLEFLIYFQGNSAPDKSGLPSDRFSAERTGGSVSTLTIQRTQQEDSAVYLCASSRTPGLIIPYEQYFGPGTRLTVT.

The genes are TRBV6-5 and TRBJ1-5; no clear D gene. With 4 bases removed from V and 6 bases from J, the gap between germline ends came to 13 bases. The CDR3 is 14 amino acids. Germline values: CDR1 MNHEY, CDR2 SVGAGI. This chain's CDR3 is CASSLTPVGQPQHF. The DNA for the CDR3 is TGTGCCAGCAGTTTGACCCCCGTGGGTCAGCCCCAGCATTTT.

This clonotype was seen many times. The V gene is TRBV14, the J gene TRBJ2-6; no definite D call. The CDR3 consists of 14 residues. Trimming shortened V by 4 bases and J by 0 bases, and 4 bases separated the two germline ends. Germline loops: CDR1 SGHDN, CDR2 FVKESK. The CDR3 sequence: CASSLNSGANVLTF. CDR3 bases: TGTGCCAGCAGCCTTAACTCTGGGGCCAACGTCCTGACTTTC.

This sequence joins TRBV3-1 and TRBJ2-7, with no clear D. The CDR3 extends over 12 amino acids. V lost 1 base to trimming and J lost 3 bases, with 4 bases between them. Germline V lookup: CDR1 LGHDT, CDR2 YNNKEL (reference sequence). In DNA form, the CDR3 reads TGTGCCAGCAGCCAAGTGGACTACGAGCAGTACTTC. Its protein product is CASSQVDYEQYF.

The CDR3 sequence is CASSPGVLAGQGSYGYTF. CDR3 nucleotides: TGCGCCAGCAGCCCCGGAGTCCTCGCGGGACAGGGTAGCTATGGCTACACCTTC. The chain carries TRBV4-1 and TRBJ1-2, with 9 bases matching TRBD1. The CDR3 has 18 amino acids. Germline V gives CDR1 MGHRA, CDR2 YSYEKL. V lost 4 bases and J lost 4; bases outside the gene matches: 16.

The V call is TRBV7-3, the J call TRBJ2-1, with 12 bases that match TRBD1. The CDR3 totals 16 residues. The germline gives CDR1 SGHTA, CDR2 FQGTGA. Germline trimming cut 2 bases from V and 7 bases from J; bases unmatched to any gene: 6. The CDR3 here is CASSLAGTGGWNEQFF. CDR3 DNA: TGTGCCAGCAGCTTAGCCGGGACAGGGGGCTGGAATGAGCAGTTCTTC.

This clonotype occurred a few times. In DNA form, the CDR3 reads TGCAGCGGAGCCACCTACAATGAGCAGTTCTTC. This gives the protein CSGATYNEQFF. The V gene is TRBV29-1, the J gene TRBJ2-1; D gene ambiguous. Germline V CDR1 and CDR2: SQVTM, ANQGSEA. Trimming removed 7 bases at V and 2 bases at J, with 6 bases between. This CDR3 has 11 residues.

The chain recombines TRBV5-1 with TRBJ1-2; TRBD1 is a possible D gene (5 bases). The CDR3 has 14 residues. Trimming took off 4 bases at V and 3 bases at J, with 13 bases between the two ends. In germline, CDR1 is SGHRS, CDR2 YFSETQ. The DNA of the CDR3 is TGCGCCAGCAGCGGCGGGGGAGGAGACTATGGCTACACCTTC. Its protein is CASSGGGGDYGYTF. Full variable domain (missing parts from reference TRBV5-1 and TRBJ1-2): KAGVTQTPRYLIKTRGQQVTLSCSPISGHRSVSWYQQTPGQGLQFLFEYFSETQRNKGNFPGRFSGRQFSNSRSEMNVSTLELGDSALYLCASSGGGGDYGYTFGSGTRLTVV.

V is TRBV5-1 and J is TRBJ2-1, with D unclear. Germline V gene data show CDR1 as SGHRS and CDR2 as YFSETQ. V lost 3 bases and J lost 8, with 6 bases in between. This CDR3 spans 11 amino acids. In DNA form, the CDR3 reads TGCGCCAGCAGCTACGGATATGAGCAGTTCTTC. It specifies CASSYGYEQFF.

Only a few counts were recorded for this clonotype. This chain uses TRBV24-1 with TRBJ2-1; 8 bases align to TRBD2. J lost 7 bases, V lost 4 bases, and 8 bases had no gene match. Germline values: CDR1 KGHDR, CDR2 SFDVKD. The CDR3 is 15 amino acids. The CDR3 DNA reads as TGTGCCACCAGTGACTCTGGGACTAGTAGGAATGAGCAGTTCTTC. Protein: CATSDSGTSRNEQFF.

The rearrangement uses TRBV6-5 and TRBJ2-1; 8 bases agree with TRBD1. V lost 2 bases to trimming and J lost 8 bases; unmatched junction nucleotides: 8. CDR1 and CDR2 from the germline V gene are MNHEY and SVGAGI. The CDR3 has 15 residues. This CDR3 reads CASSYKTGGPDEQFF. CDR3 in DNA: TGTGCCAGCAGTTACAAAACAGGGGGTCCGGATGAGCAGTTCTTC.

CDR3 bases: TGTGCCAGCAGTTGGTCTCGGGGGGCGAACACCGGGGAGCTGTTTTTT. It is translated as CASSWSRGANTGELFF. V is TRBV6-5 and J is TRBJ2-2; 7 nucleotides match TRBD2. Trimming took 4 bases from V and 0 from J; bases not matched to a gene: 5. This CDR3 contains 16 residues. CDR1 and CDR2 from the germline V gene are MNHEY and SVGAGI.

The chain carries TRBV18 and TRBJ2-7; D is undetermined. Trimming cost V 2 bases and J 3 bases, with 8 bases left between them. The length of the CDR3 is 13 residues. Germline values: CDR1 KGHSH, CDR2 LQKENI. CDR3 sequence: CASSPTTNYEQYF. CDR3 in DNA: TGTGCCAGCTCACCAACAACCAACTACGAGCAGTACTTC.